This entry lists 21 T cell receptor beta chains sequenced from one sample in a study of regulatory T cells in long-lasting Graves disease. Arm-PCR of CDR3 regions and iRepertoire HTBI primers were used to build TCR beta libraries. TCRdb reprocessed the multiplex PCR reads with MiXCR, giving one entry per CDR3 protein. Among 450,000 or so distinct CDR3 sequences listed, 20% to 25% were seen once. As to time point: persistent/refractory GD, antithyroid drugs over 5 years with positive TRAb. RNA from PBMCs was the source of the TCR library. Sequenced here: peripheral blood mononuclear cells (PBMCs), sampled when the disease was refractory, from a patient treated with antithyroid drugs. The receptors here all came from a female donor with Graves disease.

This clonotype was detected only a few times. The rearrangement joins TRBV30 to TRBJ1-1; D perhaps matches TRBD1 (5 bases). The V end was cut by 0 bases, the J end by 9 bases, with 17 bases between. Germline V gives CDR1 GTSNPN, CDR2 SVGIG (reference sequence). CDR3 length equals 14 residues. The CDR3 is CAWSVDPGQNQAFF. In nucleotides, the CDR3 is TGTGCCTGGAGTGTAGACCCAGGACAAAATCAAGCTTTCTTT.

This clonotype was seen a handful of times. This chain connects TRBV5-1 to TRBJ1-1; weak D call: TRBD1 (5 bases). The CDR3 sequence is 14 residues long. Trimming left V 1 base short and J 3 bases short, with 10 bases between. CDR1 and CDR2 from the germline V gene are SGHRS and YFSETQ. CDR3 region: CASSLRGQDTEAFF. The CDR3 DNA sequence: TGCGCCAGCAGCTTGAGGGGCCAAGACACTGAAGCTTTCTTT.

This clonotype showed up just a few times. A much larger clone is a single base away; this may be a read error. This rearrangement joins TRBV6-1 to TRBJ1-1; perhaps TRBD1 as D (6 bases). The germline V gene encodes CDR1 MNHNS and CDR2 SASEGT. CDR3 size: 15 residues. V lost 7 bases, J lost 0 bases, and 15 bases lay in between. CDR3 amino acids: CASNPRQELNTEAFF. Written as DNA, the CDR3 is TGTGCCAGCAATCCCCGACAGGAGTTGAACACTGAAGCTTTCTTT.

This clonotype was seen only a few times. The rearrangement joins TRBV4-1 to TRBJ2-7; 8 bases match TRBD1. Germline V lookup: CDR1 MGHRA, CDR2 YSYEKL. The CDR3 length is 14 residues. The V segment lost 5 bases and the J segment 7 bases; nucleotides outside the gene matches: 10. CDR3 nucleotides: TGCGCCAGCAGCACCGGACAGGGAGTAAGGGAGCAGTACTTC. Protein: CASSTGQGVREQYF.

This clonotype has at least ten counts. The chain combines TRBV28 with TRBJ2-5; 7 bases are shared with TRBD2. The CDR3 is 12 residues long. In germline, CDR1 is MDHEN, CDR2 SYDVKM. V lost 7 bases, J lost 5 bases, and 4 bases stayed unmatched. The CDR3 sequence is CASKAGSETQYF. The CDR3 DNA is TGTGCCAGCAAAGCGGGGTCGGAGACCCAGTACTTC.

This clonotype was recorded at least ten times. The V gene is TRBV12-3 or TRBV12-4, the J gene TRBJ1-6; D is undetermined. V was cut by 6 bases and J by 6 bases, with 6 bases left in between. This CDR3 contains 12 residues. For the CDR3, the DNA is TGTGCCAGCAGGCCGATTAATTCACCCCTCCACTTT. Amino acid sequence: CASRPINSPLHF.

This clonotype turned up a few times. The J gene is TRBJ1-1, the V gene TRBV30; D remains unclear. V dropped 2 bases and J dropped 10 bases, with 20 bases sitting between them. CDR1 is GTSNPN and CDR2 is SVGIG in the germline V gene (reference sequence). The CDR3 sequence is 14 residues long. The CDR3 nucleotides are TGTGCCTGGAGTTCTGTCTCTCCCGCTGGAGGAGCTTTCTTT. Encoded protein: CAWSSVSPAGGAFF.

The chain links TRBV11-2 to TRBJ2-7; perhaps TRBD2 as D (5 bases). Trimming left V 1 base short and J 4 bases short, with 14 bases between. This CDR3 spans 15 amino acids. Germline V gene sequence: CDR1 SGHAT, CDR2 FQNNGV. This CDR3 reads CASSLGGSYGYEQYF. CDR3 DNA sequence: TGTGCCAGCAGCTTAGGAGGGAGCTATGGGTACGAGCAGTACTTC.

This clonotype was found many times. In DNA form, the CDR3 reads TGTGCCAGCAGCTTAAAGGCCGGTATTGAGACCCAGTACTTC. Its protein is CASSLKAGIETQYF. The chain combines TRBV7-9 with TRBJ2-5; D not resolved. V was cut by 2 bases and J by 5 bases, with 12 bases left in between. CDR1 and CDR2 (germline): SEHNR, FQNEAQ (reference sequence). There are 14 residues in the CDR3.

This rearrangement joins TRBV4-1 to TRBJ1-1; maybe TRBD1 (6 bases). Germline V gene lookup returns CDR1 MGHRA and CDR2 YSYEKL. There are 18 residues in the CDR3. V was clipped by 1 base and J by 5 bases, with 23 bases between them. CDR3 amino acids: CASSQGRGGSRVETEAFF. CDR3 nucleotide sequence: TGCGCCAGCAGCCAAGGGAGGGGGGGGTCTAGGGTGGAGACTGAAGCTTTCTTT.

This chain connects TRBV6-1 to TRBJ1-4, with D possibly being TRBD1 (5 bases). The CDR3 covers 14 residues. Trimming removed 7 bases at V and 8 bases at J, with 17 bases between. The germline gives CDR1 MNHNS, CDR2 SASEGT. CDR3 protein: CASTGGPGQEKLFF. The DNA of the CDR3 is TGTGCCAGCACCGGAGGTCCGGGGCAGGAAAAACTGTTTTTT.

This clonotype came up a few times. The genes are TRBV13 and TRBJ1-1; D gene ambiguous. With 0 bases removed from V and 9 bases from J, the gap between germline ends came to 8 bases. Per germline, CDR1 PRHDT and CDR2 FYEKMQ (reference sequence). The CDR3 is 12 amino acids. CDR3 residues: CASSLGGAQAFF. CDR3 DNA sequence: TGTGCCAGCAGCTTAGGGGGAGCCCAAGCTTTCTTT.

This clonotype was seen repeatedly, ten times or more. The CDR3 bases are TGTGCCAGCGTCTTAATAAGCAATCAGCCCCAGCATTTT. Encoded protein: CASVLISNQPQHF. This chain links TRBV28 with TRBJ1-5; no firm D call. Trimming left V 8 bases short and J 1 base short, with 9 bases between. Germline lookup yields CDR1 MDHEN and CDR2 SYDVKM. The CDR3 totals 13 residues.

This clonotype was detected ten times or more. The chain carries TRBV12-3 or TRBV12-4 and TRBJ2-7; D may be TRBD1 or TRBD2 (6 bases each). The CDR3 loop spans 14 amino acids. V gave up 5 bases and J gave up 0 bases, with 11 bases separating them. The CDR3 sequence is CASSKQGGSYEQYF. The CDR3 nucleotides are TGTGCCAGCAGTAAACAGGGAGGCTCCTACGAGCAGTACTTC.

This clonotype was detected many times. The V gene is TRBV20-1, the J gene TRBJ1-2, with 8 bases that match TRBD1. This CDR3 region has 15 residues. V dropped 6 bases and J dropped 5; count of bases not matched to a gene: 14. The germline CDR1 and CDR2 sequences are DFQATT and SNEGSKA (reference sequence). Here the CDR3 reads CSAKDRAAGGYGYTF. As DNA, the CDR3 is TGCAGTGCCAAGGACAGGGCCGCAGGAGGATATGGCTACACCTTC.

Comments on this clonotype: A single base separates this from a much larger clone, so it may be a read error. The chain couples TRBV20-1 to TRBJ1-4; 8 bases agree with TRBD1. CDR3 length: 15 residues. Per germline, CDR1 DFQATT and CDR2 SNEGSKA (reference sequence). CDR3 region: CSARGAGQGYGKQFF. CDR3 nucleotide sequence: TGCAGTGCTAGAGGGGCCGGACAGGGATATGGAAAACAGTTTTTT.

At least ten counts were recorded for this clonotype. The chain combines TRBV19 with TRBJ1-2; a possible D gene is TRBD1 (5 bases). The V end was cut by 3 bases, the J end by 0 bases, with 8 bases between. Germline CDR1 reads LNHDA; CDR2 reads SQIVND (reference sequence). This CDR3 is built from 14 residues. CDR3 loop: CASSMGGTNYGYTF. Written as DNA, the CDR3 is TGTGCCAGTAGTATGGGGGGGACTAACTATGGCTACACCTTC.

This clonotype appeared a few times. The CDR3 DNA sequence: TGCAGCGCCGGCTCGGGACAGGAATACGAGCAGTACTTC. It codes for CSAGSGQEYEQYF. The V gene is TRBV29-1, the J gene TRBJ2-7, with 8 positions matching TRBD1. With V trimmed by 7 bases and J by 4 bases, 9 bases remained unmatched. Germline CDR1 reads SQVTM; CDR2 reads ANQGSEA. The CDR3 has 13 residues.

This chain joins TRBV5-5 and TRBJ2-7; D is unclear. The germline CDR1 and CDR2 sequences are SGHKS and YYEKEE (reference sequence). V lost 0 bases and J lost 3, with 10 bases in between. The CDR3 sequence is 14 residues long. CDR3 bases: TGTGCCAGCAGCTTGGCGGGCTCCTTCTACGAGCAGTACTTC. Translating gives CASSLAGSFYEQYF.

This clonotype was recorded many times. The CDR3: CASSFGGRSAKNIQYF. As DNA, the CDR3 is TGTGCCAGCAGCTTCGGGGGCCGGTCGGCCAAAAACATTCAGTACTTC. V is TRBV7-2 and J is TRBJ2-4; D tentatively reads TRBD1 or TRBD2 (6 bases each). Between the trimmed V and J ends, which lost 3 bases and 1 base, there was a span of 13 bases. The germline V gene has CDR1 SGHTA and CDR2 FQGNSA. The CDR3 covers 16 residues.

The table lists this clonotype with many counts. The chain employs TRBV12-3 or TRBV12-4 and TRBJ1-5; D gene unclear. This CDR3 contains 13 residues. The V end was cut by 2 bases, the J end by 5 bases, with 7 bases between. In DNA, the CDR3 is TGTGCCAGCAGTTTATTGGAGGATCAGCCCCAGCATTTT. It translates to CASSLLEDQPQHF.